This T cell receptor beta chain was captured by sequencing in a study of blood T cell repertoires in COVID-19. Study-level background: The United States, Italy and Spain supplied acute and convalescent COVID-19 samples. The analysed material was cDNA or gDNA that came from T cells, B-cell-depleted T cells, or PBMCs.

In the source study's methods: Reference gene primer amplification gave nucleated cell count estimates. Clones were read by immunoSEQ multiplex PCR, and TCRdb kept only the in-frame ones, dropping some. V and J calls and clone size are given by that table; D and trimming were obtained from the DNA. In the table there are roughly 260,000 clones, roughly 84% of which are singletons. The CDR3 spans 18 residues. Per germline, CDR1 SEHNR and CDR2 FQNEAQ (reference sequence). V was clipped by 8 bases and J by 3 bases; unmatched bases: 21. The rearrangement joins TRBV7-9 to TRBJ1-2; 7 nucleotides agree with TRBD1. The receptor's source is a woman under 30 with acute or convalescent COVID-19. Sequencing used peripheral blood. The CDR3 DNA reads TGTGCCAGCCGGCGAGAAGGGATAAACAGGGGACTTGACTATGGCTACACCTTC. It is translated as CASRREGINRGLDYGYTF. The variable domain in full, with the rest retrieved from reference TRBV7-9 and TRBJ1-2, is DTGVSQNPRHKITKRGQNVTFRCDPISEHNRLYWYRQTLGQGPEFLTYFQNEAQLEKSRLLSDRFSAERPKGSFSTLEIQRTEQGDSAMYLCASRREGINRGLDYGYTFGSGTRLTVV.